This T cell receptor beta chain was sequenced in a study of cytomegalovirus exposure and HLA in healthy donors. The wider study: An earlier analysis identified 110 million or so unique TCR beta sequences in about 200 million T cells.

In regard to this clone: Its antigen is unknown.

Findings of the study overall: According to an earlier analysis, most TCR beta V segments yielded productive rearrangements about 87% or about 30% of the time. Trimming of TCR beta V- and J-genes showed a link, identified in a later analysis, to a missense DCLRE1C variant.

This CDR3 spans 12 amino acids. V was pared by 8 bases and J by 4 bases, with 12 bases between. The germline V gene encodes CDR1 MNHNS and CDR2 SASEGT. PCR amplification relied on 60 Vbeta primers (plus 13 Jbeta primers). Data came from immunoSEQ multiplex PCR; TCRdb stores just in-frame clones and leaves some out. The sample yields approximately 150,000 clones, about 80% seen once. The chain links TRBV6-1 to TRBJ2-7; a weak D match, TRBD1 (6 bases). The sequenced sample was PBMCs. The TCR sequence derives from a man aged 40-50 years in good health and CMV-seronegative. CDR3 coding DNA: TGTGCCAGCCGACAGGTCGAATACGAGCAGTACTTC. The encoded protein is CASRQVEYEQYF.